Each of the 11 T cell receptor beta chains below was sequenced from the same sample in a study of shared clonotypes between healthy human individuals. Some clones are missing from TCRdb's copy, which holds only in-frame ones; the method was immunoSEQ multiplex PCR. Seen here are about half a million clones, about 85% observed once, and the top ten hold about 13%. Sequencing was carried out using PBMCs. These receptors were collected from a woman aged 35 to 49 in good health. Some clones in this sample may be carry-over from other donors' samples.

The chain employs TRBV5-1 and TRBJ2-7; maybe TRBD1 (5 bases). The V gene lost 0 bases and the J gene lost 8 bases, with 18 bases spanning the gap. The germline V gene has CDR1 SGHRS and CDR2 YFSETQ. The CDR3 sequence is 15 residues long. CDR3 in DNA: TGCGCCAGCAGCTTGGAGGGCCATGGGCAGGGAAAGCAGTACTTC. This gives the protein CASSLEGHGQGKQYF. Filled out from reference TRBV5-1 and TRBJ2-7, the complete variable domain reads KAGVTQTPRYLIKTRGQQVTLSCSPISGHRSVSWYQQTPGQGLQFLFEYFSETQRNKGNFPGRFSGRQFSNSRSEMNVSTLELGDSALYLCASSLEGHGQGKQYFGPGTRLTVT.

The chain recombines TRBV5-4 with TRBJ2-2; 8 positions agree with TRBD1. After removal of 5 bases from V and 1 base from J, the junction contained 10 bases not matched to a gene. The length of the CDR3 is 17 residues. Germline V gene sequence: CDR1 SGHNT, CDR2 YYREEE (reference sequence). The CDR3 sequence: CASRTLSGQVNTGELFF. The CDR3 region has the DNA TGTGCCAGCAGGACCCTATCGGGACAGGTGAACACCGGGGAGCTGTTTTTT.

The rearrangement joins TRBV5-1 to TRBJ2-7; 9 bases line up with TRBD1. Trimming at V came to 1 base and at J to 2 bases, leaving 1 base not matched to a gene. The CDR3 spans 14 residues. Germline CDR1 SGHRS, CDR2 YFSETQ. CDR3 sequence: CASSLWDRAYEQYF. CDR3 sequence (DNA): TGCGCCAGCAGCTTGTGGGACAGGGCCTACGAGCAGTACTTC.

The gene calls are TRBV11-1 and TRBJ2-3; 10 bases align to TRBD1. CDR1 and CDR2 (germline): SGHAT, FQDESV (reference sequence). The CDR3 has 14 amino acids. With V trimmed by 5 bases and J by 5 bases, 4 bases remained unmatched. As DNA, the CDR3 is TGTGCCAGCAGCAGAGGGACAGGGGTAGATACGCAGTATTTT. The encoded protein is CASSRGTGVDTQYF.

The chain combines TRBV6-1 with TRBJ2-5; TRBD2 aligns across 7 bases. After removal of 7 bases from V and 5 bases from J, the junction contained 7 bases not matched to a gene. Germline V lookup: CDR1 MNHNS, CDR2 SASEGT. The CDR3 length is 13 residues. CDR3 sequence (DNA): TGTGCCAGCACCCCAGTGCGGGGGGAGACCCAGTACTTC. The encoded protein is CASTPVRGETQYF.

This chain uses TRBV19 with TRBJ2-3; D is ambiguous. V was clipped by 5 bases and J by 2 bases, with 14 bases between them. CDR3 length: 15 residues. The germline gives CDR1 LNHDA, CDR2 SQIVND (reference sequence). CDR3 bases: TGTGCCAGTAGTCCCCTCCGAAGTTCCACAGATACGCAGTATTTT. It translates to CASSPLRSSTDTQYF.

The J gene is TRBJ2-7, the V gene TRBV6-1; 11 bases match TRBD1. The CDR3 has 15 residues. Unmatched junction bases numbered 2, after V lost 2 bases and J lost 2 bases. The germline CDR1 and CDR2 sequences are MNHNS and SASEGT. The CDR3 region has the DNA TGTGCCAGCAGTGAACCGGGACAGGGGGCCTACGAGCAGTACTTC. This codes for CASSEPGQGAYEQYF.

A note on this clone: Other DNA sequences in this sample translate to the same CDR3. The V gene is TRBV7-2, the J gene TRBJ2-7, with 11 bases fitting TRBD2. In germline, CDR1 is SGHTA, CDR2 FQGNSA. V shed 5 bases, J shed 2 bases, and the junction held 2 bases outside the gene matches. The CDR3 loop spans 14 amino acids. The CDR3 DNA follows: TGTGCCAGCAGCCGGACTAGCGGGCCCTACGAGCAGTACTTC. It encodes CASSRTSGPYEQYF.

CDR3 sequence reads: CASSYSRLNTEAFF. CDR3 coding DNA: TGTGCCAGCAGTTACTCGAGACTGAACACTGAAGCTTTCTTT. The chain is built from TRBV6-5 and TRBJ1-1; no reliable D call. The CDR3 is 14 amino acids. V lost 0 bases, J lost 0 bases, and 5 bases lay in between. Looked up from germline, CDR1 is MNHEY and CDR2 is SVGAGI.

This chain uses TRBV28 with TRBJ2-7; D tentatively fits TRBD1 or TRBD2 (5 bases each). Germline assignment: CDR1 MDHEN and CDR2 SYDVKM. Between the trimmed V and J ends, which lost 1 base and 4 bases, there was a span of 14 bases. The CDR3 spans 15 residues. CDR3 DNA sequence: TGTGCCAGCAGTTTATTTGGTGGGGGTACTTACGAGCAGTACTTC. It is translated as CASSLFGGGTYEQYF.

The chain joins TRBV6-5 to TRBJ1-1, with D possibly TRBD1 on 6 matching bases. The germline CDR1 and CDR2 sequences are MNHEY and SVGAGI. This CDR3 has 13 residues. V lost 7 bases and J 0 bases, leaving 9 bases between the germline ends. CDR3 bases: TGTGCCAGCACCCGGGACATGAACACTGAAGCTTTCTTT. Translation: CASTRDMNTEAFF.